This TCR beta chain was recorded in a study of vaccination effects on CD4 cells after COVID-19. Study-level information: Samples taken from a few convalescent patients early and late after vaccination were obtained. After the second dose, samples were taken at median day 72.

Turning to this clone: No antigen is known for it.

Following 10 days of culture, CD4+ T cells were isolated. SARS-CoV-2 infected the person between March and December 2020, as confirmed by PCR. Of the BNT162b2 and mRNA-1273 vaccines, participants received two doses of one or the other. Data came from immunoSEQ multiplex PCR; TCRdb stores just in-frame clones and leaves some out. The sample includes 40,000 to 55,000 clones, 76% of them seen just once. J was trimmed by 7 bases and V by 1 base; bases with no gene match: 6. CDR1 is LNHDA, CDR2 SQIVND, per germline (reference sequence). The CDR3 sequence is 15 residues long. This clonotype was obtained from a human donor who had a prior SARS-CoV-2 infection. This chain joins TRBV19 and TRBJ2-1, with TRBD2 identical over 8 bases. Sequencing used CD4+ T cells from PBMCs cultured without peptide, obtained after COVID-19 vaccination. Here the CDR3 reads CASSIGSGSINEQFF. In DNA, the CDR3 is TGTGCCAGTAGTATAGGGAGCGGGAGCATAAATGAGCAGTTCTTC.